These 7 T cell receptor beta chains originate from one sample sequenced in a study of T cell changes during pregnancy in multiple sclerosis. Repertoires were generated with immunoSEQ multiplex PCR, while TCRdb's copy carries only in-frame clones and drops some. The sample yields 30,000 to 45,000 clones, 75% to 90% seen once. Sequencing used CD8+ T cells from peripheral blood mononuclear cells, obtained in the third trimester of pregnancy. These receptors were taken from a female donor with multiple sclerosis, enrolled in a pregnancy study.

This chain joins TRBV10-2 and TRBJ1-1, with 11 positions matching TRBD1. This CDR3 spans 16 amino acids. Trimming cost V 2 bases and J 0 bases; bases outside gene matches: 2. Germline V gene sequence: CDR1 WSHSY, CDR2 SAAADI. The CDR3 sequence is CASSERDRGVNTEAFF. The CDR3 DNA sequence: TGCGCCAGCAGTGAGAGGGACAGGGGGGTGAACACTGAAGCTTTCTTT.

This clone was observed a single time. The genes are TRBV7-9 and TRBJ2-3; 7 bases agree with TRBD1. V trimming: 5 bases; J trimming: 0 bases; junction bases outside the gene matches: 8. Germline V gene lookup returns CDR1 SEHNR and CDR2 FQNEAQ (reference sequence). The CDR3 length is 16 residues. The CDR3 DNA is TGTGCCAGCAGCCCGAACAGGGGTGTGAGCACAGATACGCAGTATTTT. Its translation: CASSPNRGVSTDTQYF.

The chain carries TRBV27 and TRBJ2-1; the D gene is possibly TRBD1 (6 bases). V was pared by 5 bases and J by 6 bases, with 14 bases between. The germline V gene encodes CDR1 MNHEY and CDR2 SMNVEV (reference sequence). CDR3 length equals 14 residues. The CDR3 DNA sequence: TGTGCCAGCAGTCCGCCCGTAGGGGGCAATGAGCAGTTCTTC. This sequence encodes CASSPPVGGNEQFF.

The chain links TRBV9 to TRBJ1-2; the D is unclear. In germline, CDR1 is SGDLS, CDR2 YYNGEE. The V and J ends lost 2 bases and 3 bases respectively, with 11 bases between them. The CDR3 consists of 14 residues. Here the CDR3 reads CASSVFERDYGYTF. In nucleotides, the CDR3 is TGTGCCAGCAGCGTTTTCGAACGAGACTATGGCTACACCTTC.

The rearrangement uses TRBV10-3 and TRBJ1-1, with D unresolved. Per the germline V gene, CDR1 is ENHRY and CDR2 is SYGVKD. This CDR3 is 15 amino acids long. Between the trimmed V and J ends, which lost 0 bases and 1 base, there was a span of 9 bases. The CDR3 sequence: CAISESRGWNTEAFF. DNA for the CDR3: TGTGCCATCAGTGAGTCCCGGGGTTGGAACACTGAAGCTTTCTTT.

The V and J genes are TRBV7-6 and TRBJ1-1; 8 nucleotides agree with TRBD1. V lost 5 bases, J lost 4 bases, and 9 bases stayed unmatched. The CDR3 length is 15 residues. Germline V gene data show CDR1 as SGHVS and CDR2 as FNYEAQ. The CDR3 sequence: CASSPYRGDGTEAFF. CDR3 DNA sequence: TGTGCCAGCAGCCCCTACAGGGGGGATGGCACTGAAGCTTTCTTT.

The genes are TRBV12-2 and TRBJ2-7; the table's TRBD2 call for D was not verified on the DNA. TRBV12-2 has pseudogene status. The CDR3 runs 14 residues. The CDR3 region has the DNA TGTGCAAGTCGCTTAGCGGGGACTACCTACGAGCAGTACTTC. Residues: CASRLAGTTYEQYF.